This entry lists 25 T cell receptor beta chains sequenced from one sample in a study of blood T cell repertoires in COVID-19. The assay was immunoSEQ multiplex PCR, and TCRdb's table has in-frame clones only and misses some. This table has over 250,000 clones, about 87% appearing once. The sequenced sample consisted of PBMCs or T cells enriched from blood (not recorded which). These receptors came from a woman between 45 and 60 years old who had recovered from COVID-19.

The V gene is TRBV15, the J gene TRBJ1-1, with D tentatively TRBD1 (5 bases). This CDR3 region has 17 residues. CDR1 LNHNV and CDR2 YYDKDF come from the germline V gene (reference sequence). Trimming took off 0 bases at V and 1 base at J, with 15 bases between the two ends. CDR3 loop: CATSRELVRQSNTEAFF. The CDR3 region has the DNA TGTGCCACCAGCAGAGAGTTGGTTAGACAGTCGAACACTGAAGCTTTCTTT.

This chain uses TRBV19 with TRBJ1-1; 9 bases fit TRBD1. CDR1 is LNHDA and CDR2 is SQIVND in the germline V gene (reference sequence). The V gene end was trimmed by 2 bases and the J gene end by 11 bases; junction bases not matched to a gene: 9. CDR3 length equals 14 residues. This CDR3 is CASSISPGQGSAFF. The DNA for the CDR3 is TGTGCCAGTAGTATATCTCCCGGACAGGGGTCGGCTTTCTTT.

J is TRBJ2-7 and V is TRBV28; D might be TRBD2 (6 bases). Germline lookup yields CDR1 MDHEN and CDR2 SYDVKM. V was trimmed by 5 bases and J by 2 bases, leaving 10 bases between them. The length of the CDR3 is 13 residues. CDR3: CASSGRPPYEQYF. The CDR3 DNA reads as TGTGCCAGCAGTGGGAGGCCCCCCTACGAGCAGTACTTC.

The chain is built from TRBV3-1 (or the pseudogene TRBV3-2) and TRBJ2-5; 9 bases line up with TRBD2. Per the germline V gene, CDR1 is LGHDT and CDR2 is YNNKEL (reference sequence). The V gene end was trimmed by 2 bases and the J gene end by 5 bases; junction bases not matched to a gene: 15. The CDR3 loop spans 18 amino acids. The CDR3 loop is CASSQSFAGGPISETQYF. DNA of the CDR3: TGTGCCAGCAGCCAATCTTTCGCGGGAGGGCCAATTAGCGAGACCCAGTACTTC.

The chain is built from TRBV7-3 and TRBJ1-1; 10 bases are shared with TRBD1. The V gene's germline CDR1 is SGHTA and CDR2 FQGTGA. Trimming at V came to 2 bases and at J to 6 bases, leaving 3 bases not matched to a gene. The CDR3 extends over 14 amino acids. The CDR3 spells CASSLGQGGPEAFF. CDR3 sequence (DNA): TGTGCCAGCAGCTTAGGACAGGGGGGTCCTGAAGCTTTCTTT.

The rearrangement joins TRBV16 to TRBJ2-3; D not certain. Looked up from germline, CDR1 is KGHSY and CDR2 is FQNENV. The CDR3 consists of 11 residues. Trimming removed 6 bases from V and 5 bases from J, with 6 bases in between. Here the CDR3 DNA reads TGTGCCAGCAGTCCAAAAGATACGCAGTATTTT. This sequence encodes CASSPKDTQYF.

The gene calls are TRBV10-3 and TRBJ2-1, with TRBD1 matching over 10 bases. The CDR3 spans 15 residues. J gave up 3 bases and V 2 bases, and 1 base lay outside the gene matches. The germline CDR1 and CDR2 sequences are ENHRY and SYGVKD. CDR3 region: CAISEGQGGYNEQFF. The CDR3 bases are TGTGCCATCAGTGAGGGACAGGGGGGCTACAATGAGCAGTTCTTC.

This chain's CDR3 is CASSGNEKLFF. The CDR3 DNA follows: TGTGCCAGCAGCGGGAATGAAAAACTGTTTTTT. J is TRBJ1-4 and V is TRBV12-3 or TRBV12-4; no firm D call. Deletions cut 6 bases from V and 5 bases from J, with 4 bases between. CDR3 size: 11 residues.

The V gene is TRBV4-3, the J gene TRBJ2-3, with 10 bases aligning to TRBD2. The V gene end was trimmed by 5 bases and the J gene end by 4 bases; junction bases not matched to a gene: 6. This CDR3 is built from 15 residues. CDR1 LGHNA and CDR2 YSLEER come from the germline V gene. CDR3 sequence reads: CASSLTSGYADTQYF. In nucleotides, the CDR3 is TGCGCCAGCAGCTTGACTAGCGGGTACGCAGATACGCAGTATTTT.

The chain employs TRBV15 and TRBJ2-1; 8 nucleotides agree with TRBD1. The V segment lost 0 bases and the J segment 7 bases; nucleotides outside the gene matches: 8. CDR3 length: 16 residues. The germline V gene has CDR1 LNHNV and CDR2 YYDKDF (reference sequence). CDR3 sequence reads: CATSRDVRGRRNEQFF. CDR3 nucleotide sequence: TGTGCCACCAGCAGAGATGTCAGGGGGCGCCGAAATGAGCAGTTCTTC.

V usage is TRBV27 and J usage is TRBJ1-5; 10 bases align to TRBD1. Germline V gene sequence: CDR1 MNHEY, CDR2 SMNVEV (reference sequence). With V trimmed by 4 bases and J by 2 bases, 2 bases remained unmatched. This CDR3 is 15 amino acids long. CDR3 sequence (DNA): TGTGCCAGCAGTTACGGACAGGGGGGCAATCAGCCCCAGCATTTT. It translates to CASSYGQGGNQPQHF.

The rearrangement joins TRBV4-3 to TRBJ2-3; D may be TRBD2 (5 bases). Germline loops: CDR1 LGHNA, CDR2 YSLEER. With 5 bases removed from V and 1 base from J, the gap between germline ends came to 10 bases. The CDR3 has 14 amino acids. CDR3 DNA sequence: TGCGCCAGCAGCAGGGAGCAAGGCACAGATACGCAGTATTTT. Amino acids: CASSREQGTDTQYF.

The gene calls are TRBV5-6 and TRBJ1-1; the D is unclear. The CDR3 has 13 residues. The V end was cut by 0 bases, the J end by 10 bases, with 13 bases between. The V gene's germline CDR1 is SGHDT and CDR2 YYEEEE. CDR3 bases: TGTGCCAGCAGCTTGGCCTTCGGTAATGGAGCTTTCTTT. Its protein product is CASSLAFGNGAFF.

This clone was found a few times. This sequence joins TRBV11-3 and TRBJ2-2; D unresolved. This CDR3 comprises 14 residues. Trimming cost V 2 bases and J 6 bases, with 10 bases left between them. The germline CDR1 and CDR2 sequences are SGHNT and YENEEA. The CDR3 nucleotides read TGTGCCAGCAGCTTATCCCCATTAGCCGGGGAGCTGTTTTTT. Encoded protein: CASSLSPLAGELFF.

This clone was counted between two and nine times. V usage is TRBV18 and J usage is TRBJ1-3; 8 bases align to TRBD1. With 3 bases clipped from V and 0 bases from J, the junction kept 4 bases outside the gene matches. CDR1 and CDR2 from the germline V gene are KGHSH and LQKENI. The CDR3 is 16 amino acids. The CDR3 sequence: CASSPIGTGSGNTIYF. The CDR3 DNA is TGTGCCAGCTCACCCATTGGGACAGGCTCTGGAAACACCATATATTTT. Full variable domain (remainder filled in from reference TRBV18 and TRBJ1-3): NAGVMQNPRHLVRRRGQEARLRCSPMKGHSHVYWYRQLPEEGLKFMVYLQKENIIDESGMPKERFSAEFPKEGPSILRIQQVVRGDSAAYFCASSPIGTGSGNTIYFGEGSWLTVV.

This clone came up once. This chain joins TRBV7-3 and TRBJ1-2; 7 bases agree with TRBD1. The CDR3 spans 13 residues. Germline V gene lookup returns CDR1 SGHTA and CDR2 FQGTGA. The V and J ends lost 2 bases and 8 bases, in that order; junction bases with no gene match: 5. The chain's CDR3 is CASSLAQGSGYTF. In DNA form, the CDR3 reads TGTGCCAGCAGCTTAGCACAGGGGAGCGGCTACACCTTC. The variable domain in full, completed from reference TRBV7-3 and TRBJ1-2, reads GAGVSQTPSNKVTEKGKYVELRCDPISGHTALYWYRQSLGQGPEFLIYFQGTGAADDSGLPNDRFFAVRPEGSVSTLKIQRTERGDSAVYLCASSLAQGSGYTFGSGTRLTVV.

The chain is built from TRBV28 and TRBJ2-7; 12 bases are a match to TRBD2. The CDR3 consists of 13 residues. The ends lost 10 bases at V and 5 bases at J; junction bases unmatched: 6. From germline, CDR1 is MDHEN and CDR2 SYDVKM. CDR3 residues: CATLAGGRDEQYF. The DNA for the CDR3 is TGTGCCACCCTAGCGGGAGGGCGCGACGAGCAGTACTTC.

The CDR3 spells CASSQDRGPYGYTF. The CDR3 nucleotides are TGTGCCAGCAGCCAAGATAGGGGCCCTTATGGCTACACCTTC. The chain recombines TRBV3-1 (or the pseudogene TRBV3-2) with TRBJ1-2; a weak D match, TRBD1 (5 bases). Per the germline V gene, CDR1 is LGHDT and CDR2 is YNNKEL (reference sequence). The CDR3 is 14 amino acids. Trimming shortened V by 0 bases and J by 5 bases, and 10 bases separated the two germline ends.

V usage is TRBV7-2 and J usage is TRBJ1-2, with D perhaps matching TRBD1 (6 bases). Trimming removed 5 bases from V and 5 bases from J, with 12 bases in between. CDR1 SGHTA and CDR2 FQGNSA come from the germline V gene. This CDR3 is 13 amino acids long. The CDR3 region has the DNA TGTGCCAGCAGCGTACAGGGCCAGTATGGCTACACCTTC. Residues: CASSVQGQYGYTF.

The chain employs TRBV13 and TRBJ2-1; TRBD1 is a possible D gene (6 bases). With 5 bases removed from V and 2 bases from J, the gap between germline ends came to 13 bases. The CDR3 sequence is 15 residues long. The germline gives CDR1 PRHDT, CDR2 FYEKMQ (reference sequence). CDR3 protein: CASSTGPGAYNEQFF. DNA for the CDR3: TGTGCCAGCAGCACCGGTCCAGGGGCCTACAATGAGCAGTTCTTC.

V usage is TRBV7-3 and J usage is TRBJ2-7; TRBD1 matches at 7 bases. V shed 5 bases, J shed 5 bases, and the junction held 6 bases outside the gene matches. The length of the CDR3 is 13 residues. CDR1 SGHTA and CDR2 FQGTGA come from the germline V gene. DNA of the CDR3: TGTGCCAGCAGCGTAGACAGGGACCACGAGCAGTACTTC. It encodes CASSVDRDHEQYF. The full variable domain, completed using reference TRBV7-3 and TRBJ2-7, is GAGVSQTPSNKVTEKGKYVELRCDPISGHTALYWYRQSLGQGPEFLIYFQGTGAADDSGLPNDRFFAVRPEGSVSTLKIQRTERGDSAVYLCASSVDRDHEQYFGPGTRLTVT.

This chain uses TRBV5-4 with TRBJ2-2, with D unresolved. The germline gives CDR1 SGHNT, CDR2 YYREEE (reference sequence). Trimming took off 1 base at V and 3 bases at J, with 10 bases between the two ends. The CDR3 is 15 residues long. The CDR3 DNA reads TGTGCCAGCAGCTTGTGGAGTTTTGACACCGGGGAGCTGTTTTTT. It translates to CASSLWSFDTGELFF.

The CDR3 nucleotides read TGTGCCAGCAGTGATACGGGACTAGCGGGGCGACTTGAGCAGTTCTTC. Translated, it gives CASSDTGLAGRLEQFF. V gene TRBV2 combines with J gene TRBJ2-1; TRBD2 aligns across 13 bases. Germline CDR1 and CDR2: SNHLY and FYNNEI. CDR3 size: 16 residues. J lost 9 bases, V lost 3 bases, and 8 bases had no gene match.

The CDR3 region is CASSPTGQLELSAKNIQYF. The CDR3 nucleotides are TGTGCCAGCAGCCCGACAGGCCAGCTCGAGTTGTCGGCCAAAAACATTCAGTACTTC. This sequence joins TRBV5-8 and TRBJ2-4, with a possible D match to TRBD1 (6 bases). The CDR3 consists of 19 residues. The V end was cut by 4 bases, the J end by 1 base, with 24 bases between. From germline, CDR1 is SGHTS and CDR2 YDEGEE.

Here the CDR3 reads CASSQELYGSGQPQHF. CDR3 DNA sequence: TGCGCCAGCAGCCAAGAGTTATATGGGAGCGGTCAGCCCCAGCATTTT. This chain joins TRBV4-1 and TRBJ1-5; D uncertain. Germline V gene sequence: CDR1 MGHRA, CDR2 YSYEKL. The CDR3 has 16 residues. Trimming shortened V by 0 bases and J by 6 bases, and 15 bases separated the two germline ends.